The rows below give T cell receptor beta chains drawn from one sample of a study of blood T cells in healthy people across ages. TCRdb itself ran the 5' RACE reads through MiXCR, one entry per CDR3 protein. The repertoire consists of around 1.5 million distinct CDR3 sequences, with roughly 32% occurring once and the leading ten covering approximately 10%. Source material: blood. The receptors here all came from a woman in her twenties or thirties in good health. The CDR3 runs from the conserved cysteine through the conserved F or W. Each record gives: D gene, V gene, clone size, J gene, CDR3 protein, CDR3 DNA. D genes are given only for firm matches. Clone size, where shown, is once, few, many, or a class for clones that have expanded.

>TRBD1|TRBV15|few|TRBJ1-6
CATSNRDSGSPLHF
TGTGCCACCAGCAACCGGGACAGTGGATCACCCCTCCACTTT
>TRBD1|TRBV29-1|NA|TRBJ1-2
CSHSSDRPPDYGYTF
TGCAGCCATAGTTCGGACAGGCCTCCCGACTATGGCTACACCTTC
>TRBD2|TRBV20-1|NA|TRBJ2-7
CSARDFGAGAPYEQYF
TGCAGTGCTAGAGATTTCGGAGCGGGGGCCCCCTACGAGCAGTACTTC
>NA|TRBV27|NA|TRBJ1-2
CASSPRGPANYGYTF
TGTGCCAGCAGTCCCCGGGGGCCCGCTAACTATGGCTACACCTTC
>NA|TRBV28|few|TRBJ2-1
CASKLVPGAPGGNEQFF
TGTGCCAGCAAATTGGTACCCGGGGCTCCCGGGGGCAATGAGCAGTTCTTC
>TRBD1|TRBV20-1|NA|TRBJ1-4
CSARVPGTGFEKLFF
TGCAGTGCTAGAGTCCCGGGGACAGGGTTTGAAAAACTGTTTTTT
>TRBD1|TRBV2|once|TRBJ1-2
CASSEYNGGLQGAPDYGYTF
TGTGCCAGCAGTGAATATAATGGAGGATTACAGGGGGCGCCAGACTATGGCTACACCTTC
>NA|TRBV5-1|NA|TRBJ2-1
CASRGLNSYNEQFF
TGCGCCAGCCGGGGACTTAATTCATACAATGAGCAGTTCTTC
>TRBD2|TRBV3-1|many|TRBJ2-5
CASSQLAGDETQYF
TGTGCCAGCAGCCAACTAGCGGGAGACGAGACCCAGTACTTC
>NA|TRBV18|NA|TRBJ1-2
CASSPPRQDDGYTF
TGTGCCAGCTCACCACCCAGGCAGGACGATGGCTACACCTTC
>NA|TRBV2|NA|TRBJ1-1
CASKPRASAFF
TGTGCCAGCAAGCCCCGGGCGAGCGCTTTCTTT
>TRBD1|TRBV7-6|NA|TRBJ1-5
CASSLALFEGTGVSQPQHF
TGTGCCAGCAGCTTAGCTCTATTCGAAGGGACAGGCGTTAGTCAGCCCCAGCATTTT
>NA|TRBV4-1|few|TRBJ2-7
CASSQDKNPAYEQYF
TGCGCCAGCAGCCAAGATAAAAACCCCGCCTACGAGCAGTACTTC
>TRBD2|TRBV15|NA|TRBJ2-7
CATSGSGTSGGPTPYEQYF
TGTGCCACCAGCGGATCGGGGACTAGCGGGGGCCCCACACCCTACGAGCAGTACTTC
>TRBD1|TRBV4-1|few|TRBJ2-1
CASSQVGTGGSFSYNEQFF
TGCGCCAGCAGCCAAGTGGGGACAGGGGGCTCCTTCTCCTACAATGAGCAGTTCTTC
>TRBD1|TRBV24-1|few|TRBJ2-5
CATSDGTDKETQYF
TGTGCCACCAGTGACGGGACAGACAAAGAGACCCAGTACTTC
>TRBD2|TRBV4-2|many|TRBJ2-7
CASSQEPSGLALYEQYF
TGTGCCAGCAGCCAAGAGCCATCCGGACTAGCGCTTTACGAGCAGTACTTC
>NA|TRBV9|NA|TRBJ2-5
CASSARVAAHEQYF
TGTGCCAGCAGCGCTCGGGTAGCGGCCCATGAGCAGTACTTC
>NA|TRBV20-1|NA|TRBJ1-5
CSAFDSSNQPQHF
TGCAGTGCTTTCGACAGTAGCAATCAGCCCCAGCATTTT
>NA|TRBV10-3|NA|TRBJ1-1
CAILNRESTEAFF
TGTGCCATTTTAAACAGGGAGAGCACTGAAGCTTTCTTT
>NA|TRBV29-1|many|TRBJ1-2
CSVTDSSNYGYTF
TGCAGCGTCACGGACAGCTCTAACTATGGCTACACCTTC
>NA|TRBV7-9|NA|TRBJ2-6
CASSLVLASGTNVLTF
TGTGCCAGCAGCTTAGTTCTGGCCTCTGGGACCAACGTCCTGACTTTC
>TRBD2|TRBV6-1|NA|TRBJ2-7
CAAAQLAAGSYEQYF
TGTGCCGCGGCACAGCTAGCGGCCGGATCCTACGAGCAGTACTTC
>NA|TRBV7-6|NA|TRBJ2-3
CASSLFPLARDTQYF
TGTGCCAGCAGCTTATTCCCACTAGCTCGCGATACGCAGTATTTT
>NA|TRBV7-3|NA|TRBJ1-5
CASSSLSSRAQHF
TGTGCCAGCAGCTCCCTATCATCTCGGGCCCAGCATTTT
>TRBD1|TRBV7-9|NA|TRBJ1-2
CASSTAGTGVWGYTF
TGTGCCAGCAGCACCGCCGGGACAGGGGTTTGGGGCTACACCTTC
>NA|TRBV4-1|few|TRBJ2-7
CASSPQERASVEQYF
TGCGCCAGCAGCCCCCAAGAGAGGGCATCCGTCGAGCAGTACTTC
>NA|TRBV24-1|few|TRBJ2-1
CATSDLQATGGEQFF
TGTGCCACCAGTGATTTGCAGGCTACCGGGGGTGAGCAGTTCTTC
>TRBD2|TRBV28|NA|TRBJ2-1
CASSLGGRTVNEQFF
TGTGCCAGCAGTTTAGGCGGGAGGACAGTCAATGAGCAGTTCTTC
>TRBD2|TRBV6-1|NA|TRBJ2-3
CASSPWNSKLAGLSDTQYF
TGTGCCAGCAGCCCCTGGAATTCGAAACTAGCGGGATTATCAGATACGCAGTATTTT
>TRBD2|TRBV7-3|NA|TRBJ2-5
CASSLQTSGKETQYF
TGTGCCAGCAGCTTACAGACTAGCGGAAAAGAGACCCAGTACTTC
>NA|TRBV4-2|many|TRBJ2-5
CASSQEKTQYF
TGTGCCAGCAGCCAAGAAAAGACCCAGTACTTC
>TRBD2|TRBV3-1|NA|TRBJ2-7
CASSQDTLAGEQYF
TGTGCCAGCAGCCAAGATACACTAGCGGGCGAGCAGTACTTC
>TRBD2|TRBV5-1|few|TRBJ2-1
CASRKAGTSEYNDQFF
TGCGCCAGCCGCAAAGCCGGGACTAGCGAATACAATGATCAGTTCTTC
>NA|TRBV20-1|NA|TRBJ1-1
CSATGQVINTEAFF
TGCAGTGCCACCGGACAAGTGATCAACACTGAAGCTTTCTTT
>TRBD2|TRBV5-6|many|TRBJ2-5
CASSSGLAGAETQYF
TGTGCCAGCAGCTCCGGACTAGCGGGAGCAGAGACCCAGTACTTC
>TRBD1|TRBV20-1|NA|TRBJ1-1
CSAPRQGYTEAFF
TGCAGTGCCCCCCGACAGGGATACACTGAAGCTTTCTTT
>NA|TRBV2|few|TRBJ2-7
CASSVVRGEQYF
TGTGCCAGCAGTGTTGTGCGGGGCGAGCAGTACTTC
>TRBD2|TRBV7-3|few|TRBJ2-3
CASSLGRGRGGEDTQYF
TGTGCCAGCAGCTTAGGCCGGGGACGGGGGGGCGAAGATACGCAGTATTTT
>TRBD2|TRBV4-2|many|TRBJ2-7
CASSRRRLAEGSYEQYF
TGTGCCAGCAGCCGTCGAAGACTAGCGGAGGGCTCCTACGAGCAGTACTTC